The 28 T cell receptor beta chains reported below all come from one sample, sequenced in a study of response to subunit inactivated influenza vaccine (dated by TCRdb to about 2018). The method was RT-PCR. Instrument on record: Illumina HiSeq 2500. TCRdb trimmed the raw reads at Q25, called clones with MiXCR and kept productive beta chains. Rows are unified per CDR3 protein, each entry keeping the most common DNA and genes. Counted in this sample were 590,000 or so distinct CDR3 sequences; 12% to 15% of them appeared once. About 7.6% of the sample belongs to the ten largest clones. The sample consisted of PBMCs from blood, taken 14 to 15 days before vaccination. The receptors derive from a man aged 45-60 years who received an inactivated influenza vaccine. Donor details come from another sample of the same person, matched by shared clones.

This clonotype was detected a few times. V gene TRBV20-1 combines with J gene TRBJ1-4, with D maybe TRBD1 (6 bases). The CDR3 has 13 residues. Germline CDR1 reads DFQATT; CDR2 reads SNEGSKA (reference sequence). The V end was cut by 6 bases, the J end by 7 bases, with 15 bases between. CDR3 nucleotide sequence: TGCAGTGCCCCCACAGGGTTGAGTGAAAAACTGTTTTTT. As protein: CSAPTGLSEKLFF.

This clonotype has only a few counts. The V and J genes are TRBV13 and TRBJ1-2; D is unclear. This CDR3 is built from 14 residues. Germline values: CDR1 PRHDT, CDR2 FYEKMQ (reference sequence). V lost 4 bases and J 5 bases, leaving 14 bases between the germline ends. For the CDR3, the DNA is TGTGCCAGCAGCTCCGGACGGACTGGTTATGGCTACACCTTC. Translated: CASSSGRTGYGYTF.

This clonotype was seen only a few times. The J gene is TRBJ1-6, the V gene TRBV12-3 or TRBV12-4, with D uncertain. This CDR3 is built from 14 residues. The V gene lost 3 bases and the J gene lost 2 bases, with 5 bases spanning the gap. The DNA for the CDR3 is TGTGCCAGCAGTTTCTGGACCTATAATTCACCCCTCCACTTT. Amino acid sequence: CASSFWTYNSPLHF.

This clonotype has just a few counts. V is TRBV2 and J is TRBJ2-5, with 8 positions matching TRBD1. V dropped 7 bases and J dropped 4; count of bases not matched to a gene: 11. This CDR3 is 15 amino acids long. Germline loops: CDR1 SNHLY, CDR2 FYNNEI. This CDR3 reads CASTKGGQGGETQYF. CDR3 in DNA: TGTGCCAGCACTAAAGGCGGACAGGGAGGAGAGACCCAGTACTTC. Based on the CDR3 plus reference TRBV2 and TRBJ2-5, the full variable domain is EPEVTQTPSHQVTQMGQEVILRCVPISNHLYFYWYRQILGQKVEFLVSFYNNEISEKSEIFDDQFSVERPDGSNFTLKIRSTKLEDSAMYFCASTKGGQGGETQYFGPGTRLLVL.

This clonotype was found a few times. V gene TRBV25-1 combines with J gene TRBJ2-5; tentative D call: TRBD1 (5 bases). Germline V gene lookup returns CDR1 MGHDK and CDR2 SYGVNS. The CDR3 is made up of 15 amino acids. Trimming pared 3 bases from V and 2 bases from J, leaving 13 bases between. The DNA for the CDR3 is TGTGCCAGCAGTGAGGTTACAGGCTCTCAAGAGACCCAGTACTTC. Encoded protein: CASSEVTGSQETQYF.

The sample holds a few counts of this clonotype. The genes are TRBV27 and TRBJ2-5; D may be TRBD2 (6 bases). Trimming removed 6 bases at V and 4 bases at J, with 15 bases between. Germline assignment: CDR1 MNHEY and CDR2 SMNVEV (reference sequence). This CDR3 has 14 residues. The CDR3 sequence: CASRLWGVGETQYF. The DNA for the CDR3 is TGTGCCAGCAGGCTTTGGGGGGTAGGAGAGACCCAGTACTTC.

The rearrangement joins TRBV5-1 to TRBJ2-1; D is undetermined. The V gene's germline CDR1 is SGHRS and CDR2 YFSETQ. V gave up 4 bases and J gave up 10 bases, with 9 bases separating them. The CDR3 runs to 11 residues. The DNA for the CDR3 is TGCGCCAGCAGCGCGTCTGGCGAGCAGTTCTTC. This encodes CASSASGEQFF.

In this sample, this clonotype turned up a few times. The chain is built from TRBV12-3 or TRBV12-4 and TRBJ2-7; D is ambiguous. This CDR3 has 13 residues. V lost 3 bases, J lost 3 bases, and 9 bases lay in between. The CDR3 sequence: CASSFGSIYEQYF. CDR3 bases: TGTGCCAGCAGTTTTGGGTCAATCTACGAGCAGTACTTC.

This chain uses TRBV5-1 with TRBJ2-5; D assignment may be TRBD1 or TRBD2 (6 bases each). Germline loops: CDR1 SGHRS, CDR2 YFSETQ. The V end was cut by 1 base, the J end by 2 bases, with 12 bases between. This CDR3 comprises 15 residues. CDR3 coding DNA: TGCGCCAGCAGCTTGAATGGAGGGGGTCAAGAGACCCAGTACTTC. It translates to CASSLNGGGQETQYF.

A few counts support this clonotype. The CDR3 loop is CASSIDDGHYNEQFF. CDR3 nucleotides: TGTGCCAGCAGCATTGACGACGGACACTACAATGAGCAGTTCTTC. The chain links TRBV11-1 to TRBJ2-1; D might be TRBD1 (5 bases). V dropped 5 bases and J dropped 3 bases, with 14 bases sitting between them. Germline CDR1 and CDR2: SGHAT and FQDESV (reference sequence). The CDR3 length is 15 residues. The complete variable domain, with remaining parts taken from reference TRBV11-1 and TRBJ2-1, reads EAEVAQSPRYKITEKSQAVAFWCDPISGHATLYWYRQILGQGPELLVQFQDESVVDDSQLPKDRFSAERLKGVDSTLKIQPAELGDSAMYLCASSIDDGHYNEQFFGPGTRLTVL.

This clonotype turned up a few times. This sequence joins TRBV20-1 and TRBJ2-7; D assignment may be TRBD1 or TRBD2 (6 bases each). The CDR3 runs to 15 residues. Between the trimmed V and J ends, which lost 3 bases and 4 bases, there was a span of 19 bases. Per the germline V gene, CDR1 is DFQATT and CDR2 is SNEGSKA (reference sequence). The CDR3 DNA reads TGCAGTGCTAGTGGGATCGGGGGCTTGGGGTACGAGCAGTACTTC. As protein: CSASGIGGLGYEQYF.

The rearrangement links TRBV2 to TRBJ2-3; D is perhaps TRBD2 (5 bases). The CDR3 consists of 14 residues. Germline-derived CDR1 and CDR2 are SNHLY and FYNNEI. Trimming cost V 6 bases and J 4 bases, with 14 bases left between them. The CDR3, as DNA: TGTGCCAGCAGCGTAGGATCAGCGGCAGATACGCAGTATTTT. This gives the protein CASSVGSAADTQYF.

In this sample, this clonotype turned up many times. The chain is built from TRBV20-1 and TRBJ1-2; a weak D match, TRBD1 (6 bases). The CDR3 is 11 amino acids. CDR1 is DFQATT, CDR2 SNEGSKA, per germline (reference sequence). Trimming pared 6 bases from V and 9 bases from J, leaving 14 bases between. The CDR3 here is CSAYRAPSYTF. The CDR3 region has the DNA TGCAGTGCCTACAGGGCCCCGAGCTACACCTTC.

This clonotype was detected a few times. Here the CDR3 DNA reads TGTGCCTGGAGTGGCGGGGCGGGTACCGGGGAGCTGTTTTTT. Translating it yields CAWSGGAGTGELFF. The chain recombines TRBV30 with TRBJ2-2, with D possibly matching TRBD2 (6 bases). The CDR3 totals 14 residues. V dropped 1 base and J dropped 5 bases, with 11 bases sitting between them. Germline V CDR1 and CDR2: GTSNPN, SVGIG (reference sequence).

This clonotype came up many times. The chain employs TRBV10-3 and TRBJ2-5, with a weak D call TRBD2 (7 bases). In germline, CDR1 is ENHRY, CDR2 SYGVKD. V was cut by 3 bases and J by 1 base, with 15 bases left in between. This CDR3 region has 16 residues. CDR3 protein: CAISDPMRGPQETQYF. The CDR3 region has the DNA TGTGCCATCAGTGATCCTATGCGGGGGCCCCAAGAGACCCAGTACTTC.

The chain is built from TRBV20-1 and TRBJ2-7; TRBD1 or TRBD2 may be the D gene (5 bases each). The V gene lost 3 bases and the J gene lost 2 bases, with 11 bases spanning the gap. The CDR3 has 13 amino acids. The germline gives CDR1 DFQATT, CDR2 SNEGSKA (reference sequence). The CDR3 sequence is CSASPGPPYEQYF. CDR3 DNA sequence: TGCAGTGCTAGTCCGGGGCCTCCCTACGAGCAGTACTTC.

In DNA, the CDR3 is TGTGCCAGCAGCTCCAGGGGACGAACTGAAGCTTTCTTT. This translates into CASSSRGRTEAFF. The chain combines TRBV7-9 with TRBJ1-1; the D gene is possibly TRBD1 (6 bases). Germline V gene lookup returns CDR1 SEHNR and CDR2 FQNEAQ (reference sequence). V shed 4 bases and J shed 5 bases, with 11 bases lying between them. This CDR3 region has 13 residues.

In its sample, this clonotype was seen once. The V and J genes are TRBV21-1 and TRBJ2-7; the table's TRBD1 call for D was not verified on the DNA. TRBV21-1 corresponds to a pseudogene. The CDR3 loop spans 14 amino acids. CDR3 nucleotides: TGTGCCAGCAGCGCATTCGTCAGGGCGGGGGAGCAGTACTTC. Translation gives CASSAFVRAGEQYF.

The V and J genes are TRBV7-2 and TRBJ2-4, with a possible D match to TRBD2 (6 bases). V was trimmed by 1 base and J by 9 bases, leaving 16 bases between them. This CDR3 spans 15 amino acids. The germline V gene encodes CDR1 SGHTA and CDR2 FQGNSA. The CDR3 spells CASSLGSGAMGIQYF. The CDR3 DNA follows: TGTGCCAGCAGCTTAGGGTCGGGAGCGATGGGCATTCAGTACTTC.

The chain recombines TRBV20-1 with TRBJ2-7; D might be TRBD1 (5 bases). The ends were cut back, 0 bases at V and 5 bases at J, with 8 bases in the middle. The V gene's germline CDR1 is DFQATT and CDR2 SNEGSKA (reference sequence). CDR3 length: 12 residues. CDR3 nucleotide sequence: TGCAGTGCTAGAGATATCAGGGACGAGCAGTACTTC. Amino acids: CSARDIRDEQYF.

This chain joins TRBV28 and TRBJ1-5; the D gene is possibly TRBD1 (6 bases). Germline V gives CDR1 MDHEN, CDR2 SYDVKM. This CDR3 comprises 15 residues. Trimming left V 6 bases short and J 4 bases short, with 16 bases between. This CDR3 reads CASSSPGGGNQPQHF. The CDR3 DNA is TGTGCCAGCAGCTCTCCCGGGGGCGGGAATCAGCCCCAGCATTTT.

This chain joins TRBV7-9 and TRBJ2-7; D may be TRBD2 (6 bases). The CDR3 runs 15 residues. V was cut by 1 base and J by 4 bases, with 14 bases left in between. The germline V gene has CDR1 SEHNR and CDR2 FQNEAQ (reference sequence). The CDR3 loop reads CASSLVGSGGYEQYF. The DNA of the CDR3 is TGTGCCAGCAGCTTAGTTGGCTCCGGGGGTTACGAGCAGTACTTC.

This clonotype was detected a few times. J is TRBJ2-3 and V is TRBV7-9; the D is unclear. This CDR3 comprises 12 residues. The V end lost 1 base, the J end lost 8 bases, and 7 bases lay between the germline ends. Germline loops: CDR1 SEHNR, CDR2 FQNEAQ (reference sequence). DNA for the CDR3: TGTGCCAGCAGCTTAGACGAACCTACGCAGTATTTT. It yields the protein CASSLDEPTQYF.

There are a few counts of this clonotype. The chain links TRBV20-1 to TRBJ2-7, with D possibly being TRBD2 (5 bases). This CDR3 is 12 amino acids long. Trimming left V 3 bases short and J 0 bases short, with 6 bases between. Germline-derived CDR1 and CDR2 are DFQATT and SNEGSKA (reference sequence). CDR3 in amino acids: CSASGISYEQYF. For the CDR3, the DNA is TGCAGTGCTAGCGGGATCTCCTACGAGCAGTACTTC.

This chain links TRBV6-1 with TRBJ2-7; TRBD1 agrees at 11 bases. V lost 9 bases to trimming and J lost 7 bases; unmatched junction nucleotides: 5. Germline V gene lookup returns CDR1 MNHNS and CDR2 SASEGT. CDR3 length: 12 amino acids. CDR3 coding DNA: TGTGCCAGAGGGACAGGGGGGGTGGAGCAGTACTTC. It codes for CARGTGGVEQYF.

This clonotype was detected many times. CDR3 protein: CASSPRGGSPLHF. CDR3 nucleotide sequence: TGTGCCAGCAGTCCCAGGGGAGGATCACCCCTCCACTTT. The V gene is TRBV12-3 or TRBV12-4, the J gene TRBJ1-6; tentative D call: TRBD1 (6 bases). With 5 bases removed from V and 10 bases from J, the gap between germline ends came to 12 bases. This CDR3 comprises 13 residues.

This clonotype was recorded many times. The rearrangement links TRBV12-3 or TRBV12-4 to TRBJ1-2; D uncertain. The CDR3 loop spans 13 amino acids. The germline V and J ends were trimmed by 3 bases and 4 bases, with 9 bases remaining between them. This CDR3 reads CASSFPSFYGYTF. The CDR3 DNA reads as TGTGCCAGCAGTTTCCCCTCGTTCTATGGCTACACCTTC.

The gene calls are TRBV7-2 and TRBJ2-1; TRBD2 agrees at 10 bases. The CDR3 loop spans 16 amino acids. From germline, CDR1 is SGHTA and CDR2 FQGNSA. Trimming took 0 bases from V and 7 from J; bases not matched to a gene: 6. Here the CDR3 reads CASSLAIAGGSNEQFF. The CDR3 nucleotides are TGTGCCAGCAGCTTAGCTATAGCGGGGGGTTCGAATGAGCAGTTCTTC.